This T cell receptor (beta chain) was retrieved from a study of T cell responses to AZD1222 COVID-19 vaccine. Germline CDR1 is SQVTM and CDR2 is ANQGSEA. There are 12 residues in the CDR3. V gave up 2 bases and J gave up 4 bases, with 6 bases separating them. Study outcomes and limitations: Two AZD1222 administrations were followed by greater Spike-specific TCR breadth and depth. The donor group comprised mostly white British people and more females; the analysis possibly underestimated clonal diversity. Seropositive AZD1222 recipients at baseline numbered only six or seven.

Sequenced by immunoSEQ multiplex PCR; TCRdb stores in-frame clones only, minus some. The sample includes 130,000 to 150,000 clones, 75% to 85% of them seen just once. This clone was seen a single time. Its cognate antigen is unknown. The source was peripheral blood, collected on day 0 of MenACWY control vaccination. The TCR was taken from an adult in good health. V and J are TRBV29-1 and TRBJ2-1; the D gene is possibly TRBD1 (5 bases). The CDR3 nucleotides are TGCAGCGTTGAACACAGGTACAATGAGCAGTTCTTC. This sequence encodes CSVEHRYNEQFF.